This paragraph covers one TCR beta chain sequence. What antigen it recognizes has not been identified. Base qualities were left out, and no much larger clone turns up one base away. The V end loses 6 bases and the J end loses 8 bases, and a stretch of 10 bases separates them. CDR1 and CDR2, looked up from the germline V gene, are SNHLY and FYNNEI. Counted from cysteine to phenylalanine, this CDR3 has 11 amino acids. The entry retains the CDR3 DNA only, 33 bases that are in frame from base 1. These data originate in a study of OX40 agonist ivuxolimab in advanced cancers. For the wider study: Ivuxolimab was a fully human IgG2 agonistic monoclonal antibody targeting the costimulatory receptor OX40 (CD134). Intravenous ivuxolimab was administered to patients every 2 weeks at six dose levels: 0.01, 0.1, 0.3, 1.5, 3 and 10 mg/kg. The dose-escalation cohort was about 87% male with a mean age of about 60 years, ranging from roughly 20 to 80. Partial responses occurred in three dose-escalation patients, of whom one had hepatocellular carcinoma and two had cutaneous melanoma. Of the approximately 54 dose-escalation patients, hepatocellular carcinoma was present in approximately 20, melanoma in approximately 15, renal cell carcinoma in 9 and head and neck cancer in 9. Peripheral TCRbeta sequencing aimed to test whether ivuxolimab altered TCR sequence diversity and caused clonal T-cell expansion. Patients were allowed to have had prior anti-PD-1, anti-PD-L1 or anti-CTLA-4 therapy, and 30% to 40% of the dose-escalation patients had previously received checkpoint inhibitors. The paper covers the monotherapy dose-escalation part of the phase I ivuxolimab trial, which included N = 52 patients.

Study-wide conclusions, independent of this receptor: Low levels of normalized T-cell clonal expansion were also seen in some patients who did not respond. The antigen specificity of the clonally expanded peripheral T cells was not determined. After ivuxolimab, more expanded clones were found on average in CD8+ T cells than in CD4+ T cells. In the 0.1-3.0 mg/kg groups, partial responders were among the patients with the lowest normalized peripheral clonal expansion, particularly in CD8+ T cells. At doses from 0.1 to 3.0 mg/kg, clonal expansion was seen in both CD4+ and CD8+ blood T cells between baseline and week 6.

The trial excluded patients who had a history of autoimmune disease or who were on systemic immunosuppression. Peripheral blood for TCR sequencing was drawn from every dose cohort at baseline, at cycle 4 day 1 and at cycle 7 day 1. The samples were drawn from a first-in-human, open-label, multicenter phase I dose-escalation trial of ivuxolimab. Adults with locally advanced or metastatic melanoma, renal cell, hepatocellular, or head and neck squamous cell carcinoma were enrolled in the trial. Before TCR sequencing, CD4+ T cells and CD8+ T cells were sorted from peripheral blood as separate populations. Genomic DNA was extracted from sorted cells for sequencing of the TCRbeta CDR3 region. The immunoSEQ Assay was used to sequence the TCRbeta CDR3 regions. Not all clones reach the TCRdb copy of this immuneACCESS table, which keeps in-frame sequences only. Checked studies attribute under half of the gap to unresolved V genes and leave the rest unexplained. The sample table lists roughly 15,000 clones, roughly 89% of them with a count of one. 67% of the sample is held by the ten biggest clonotypes.

The input for sequencing was CD4+ or CD8+ T cells sorted from blood, taken in a trial of the OX40 agonist ivuxolimab. The rearranged segments are TRBV2 and TRBJ1-1; the D gene cannot be resolved reliably. The sequence was collected from an adult with an advanced solid tumor such as melanoma, head and neck, liver or kidney cancer. The sequenced DNA: TGTGCCAGCAGGGGTCCGAAAGAAGCTTTCTTT. Its protein is CASRGPKEAFF.